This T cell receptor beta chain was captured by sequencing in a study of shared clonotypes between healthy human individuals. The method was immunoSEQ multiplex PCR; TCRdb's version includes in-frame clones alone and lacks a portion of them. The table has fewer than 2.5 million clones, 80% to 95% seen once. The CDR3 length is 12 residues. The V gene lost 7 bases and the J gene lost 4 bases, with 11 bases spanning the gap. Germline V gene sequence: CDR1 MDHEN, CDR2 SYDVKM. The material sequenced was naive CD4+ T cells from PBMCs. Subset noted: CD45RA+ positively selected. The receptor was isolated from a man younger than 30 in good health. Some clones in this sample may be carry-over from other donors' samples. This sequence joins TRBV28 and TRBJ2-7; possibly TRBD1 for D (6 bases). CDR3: CASISTGYEQYF. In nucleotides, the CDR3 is TGTGCCAGCATTTCAACAGGGTACGAGCAGTACTTC.